The 30 T cell receptor beta chains below all came from one sample that was sequenced in a study of shared clonotypes between healthy human individuals. Libraries were prepared by immunoSEQ multiplex PCR; TCRdb keeps only in-frame clonotypes and omits some of them. Among about 2.4 million clones, 80% to 95% were seen once, and the ten largest hold 0.36%. Material: naive CD4+ T cells from PBMCs. Regarding subset: CD45RA+ positively selected. The receptor set was obtained from a man between 18 and 35 years old in good health. Some clones in this sample may be carry-over from other donors' samples.

With regard to this clone: Other DNA sequences of this sample code for an identical CDR3. The chain links TRBV18 to TRBJ1-1; 7 nucleotides agree with TRBD1. The CDR3 loop spans 13 amino acids. From germline, CDR1 is KGHSH and CDR2 LQKENI. J was trimmed by 3 bases and V by 4 bases; bases with no gene match: 2. CDR3: CASSLGQDTEAFF. The CDR3 DNA reads as TGTGCCAGCTCACTAGGACAGGACACTGAAGCTTTCTTT. Full variable domain (missing parts from reference TRBV18 and TRBJ1-1): NAGVMQNPRHLVRRRGQEARLRCSPMKGHSHVYWYRQLPEEGLKFMVYLQKENIIDESGMPKERFSAEFPKEGPSILRIQQVVRGDSAAYFCASSLGQDTEAFFGQGTRLTVV.

J is TRBJ2-2 and V is TRBV5-1; 8 bases fit TRBD2. CDR1 is SGHRS, CDR2 YFSETQ, per germline. V was pared by 0 bases and J by 2 bases, with 3 bases of the junction left unmatched. The CDR3 is 16 residues long. For the CDR3, the DNA is TGCGCCAGCAGCTTGGATAGCGGGACTAACACCGGGGAGCTGTTTTTT. This encodes CASSLDSGTNTGELFF.

The chain uses TRBV4-3 and TRBJ2-5; weak D call: TRBD2 (6 bases). This CDR3 is built from 15 residues. V lost 1 base, J lost 5 bases, and 14 bases lay in between. Germline CDR1 and CDR2: LGHNA and YSLEER. CDR3 coding DNA: TGCGCCAGCAGCCAAGGGAGCGGGCCGGACGAGACCCAGTACTTC. This codes for CASSQGSGPDETQYF.

This clone was seen only a few times. Other DNA variants within this sample encode the same CDR3. The chain links TRBV5-1 to TRBJ1-2, with 8 bases fitting TRBD1. This CDR3 spans 13 amino acids. The germline CDR1 and CDR2 sequences are SGHRS and YFSETQ. The ends lost 3 bases at V and 3 bases at J; junction bases unmatched: 1. CDR3 sequence: CASSSQGDYGYTF. CDR3 DNA sequence: TGCGCCAGCAGCTCACAGGGGGACTATGGCTACACCTTC.

The chain combines TRBV9 with TRBJ1-2, with D hard to call. This CDR3 spans 14 amino acids. V shed 0 bases and J shed 8 bases, with 14 bases lying between them. CDR1 SGDLS and CDR2 YYNGEE come from the germline V gene. CDR3 nucleotides: TGTGCCAGCAGCGTAGGCGAGGGAAGGGAGGGCTACACCTTC. Protein sequence: CASSVGEGREGYTF.

V and J are TRBV5-4 and TRBJ2-7; D is perhaps TRBD2 (5 bases). With 1 base removed from V and 2 bases from J, the gap between germline ends came to 7 bases. CDR1 SGHNT and CDR2 YYREEE come from the germline V gene (reference sequence). The CDR3 covers 13 residues. For the CDR3, the DNA is TGTGCCAGCAGCTTGTTGGGAGCCTACGAGCAGTACTTC. It specifies CASSLLGAYEQYF. The entire variable domain, with the rest obtained from reference TRBV5-4 and TRBJ2-7, is as follows: ETGVTQSPTHLIKTRGQQVTLRCSSQSGHNTVSWYQQALGQGPQFIFQYYREEENGRGNFPPRFSGLQFPNYSSELNVNALELDDSALYLCASSLLGAYEQYFGPGTRLTVT.

This clone was detected once. This CDR3 is CASSPMLWQTGELFF. In DNA, the CDR3 is TGTGCCAGCTCACCCATGCTCTGGCAGACCGGGGAGCTGTTTTTT. V gene TRBV18 combines with J gene TRBJ2-2; no clear D gene. The germline CDR1 and CDR2 sequences are KGHSH and LQKENI. This CDR3 contains 15 residues. The ends were cut back, 3 bases at V and 5 bases at J, with 13 bases in the middle.

The chain combines TRBV5-6 with TRBJ2-7, with D unclear. Deletions cut 4 bases from V and 2 bases from J, with 4 bases between. The CDR3 extends over 11 amino acids. CDR1 is SGHDT and CDR2 is YYEEEE in the germline V gene. Here the CDR3 reads CASSRAYEQYF. The CDR3 DNA reads TGTGCCAGCAGCCGAGCCTACGAGCAGTACTTC.

The chain is built from TRBV12-5 and TRBJ1-2, with D maybe TRBD1 (5 bases). The germline V gene encodes CDR1 LGHNT and CDR2 FRNRAP. This CDR3 comprises 14 residues. V was clipped by 1 base and J by 5 bases, with 11 bases between them. The CDR3 sequence: CASGLGQYLYGYTF. The CDR3 bases are TGTGCTAGTGGTTTGGGACAGTACCTATATGGCTACACCTTC.

The CDR3 is CASKIDSNQPQHF. DNA for the CDR3: TGTGCCAGCAAAATCGACAGTAATCAGCCCCAGCATTTT. The V gene is TRBV2, the J gene TRBJ1-5; D may be TRBD1 (5 bases). The V gene lost 7 bases and the J gene lost 4 bases, with 11 bases spanning the gap. The CDR3 is made up of 13 amino acids. The germline gives CDR1 SNHLY, CDR2 FYNNEI.

The CDR3 DNA sequence: TGTGCCAGCAGTTTACGGTCGGGGGCTGGCTACACCTTC. Its translation is CASSLRSGAGYTF. V is TRBV27 and J is TRBJ1-2; perhaps TRBD1 as D (6 bases). The length of the CDR3 is 13 residues. Germline lookup yields CDR1 MNHEY and CDR2 SMNVEV (reference sequence). The ends were cut back, 2 bases at V and 7 bases at J, with 11 bases in the middle.

V and J are TRBV10-3 and TRBJ1-5; 8 bases line up with TRBD1. Germline-derived CDR1 and CDR2 are ENHRY and SYGVKD. V trimming: 5 bases; J trimming: 2 bases; junction bases outside the gene matches: 5. This CDR3 comprises 15 residues. The CDR3: CAISSDRGGNQPQHF. Written as DNA, the CDR3 is TGTGCCATCAGTTCCGACAGGGGCGGCAATCAGCCCCAGCATTTT.

This clone is a singleton in its sample. This rearrangement joins TRBV11-2 to TRBJ2-5, with 11 nucleotides matching TRBD2. The CDR3 is 15 residues long. With V trimmed by 4 bases and J by 4 bases, 5 bases remained unmatched. Germline values: CDR1 SGHAT, CDR2 FQNNGV. The chain's CDR3 is CASSSLAGGGETQYF. CDR3 sequence (DNA): TGTGCCAGCAGCTCCTTAGCGGGAGGGGGAGAGACCCAGTACTTC.

The V call is TRBV7-2, the J call TRBJ2-2; D perhaps matches TRBD1 (5 bases). The CDR3 has 16 amino acids. Germline loops: CDR1 SGHTA, CDR2 FQGNSA. The V end was cut by 5 bases, the J end by 2 bases, with 15 bases between. CDR3 residues: CASSQQVAVNTGELFF. The DNA of the CDR3 is TGTGCCAGCAGCCAACAGGTCGCGGTCAACACCGGGGAGCTGTTTTTT.

The chain uses TRBV19 and TRBJ2-3; TRBD2 matches 8 bases. Germline assignment: CDR1 LNHDA and CDR2 SQIVND (reference sequence). The CDR3 length is 12 residues. V lost 5 bases to trimming and J lost 6 bases; unmatched junction nucleotides: 1. The CDR3 loop reads CASSPSGDTQYF. The CDR3 DNA reads TGTGCCAGTAGTCCTAGCGGGGATACGCAGTATTTT.

The chain is built from TRBV19 and TRBJ1-1; TRBD1 is a possible D gene (6 bases). Germline values: CDR1 LNHDA, CDR2 SQIVND (reference sequence). Trimming cost V 4 bases and J 0 bases, with 9 bases left between them. The CDR3 covers 14 residues. The CDR3 here is CASSTQGLNTEAFF. The CDR3 DNA follows: TGTGCCAGTAGTACACAGGGTTTGAACACTGAAGCTTTCTTT.

This clone was counted only a few times. The chain joins TRBV2 to TRBJ1-1; unclear D gene. CDR3 length: 14 amino acids. CDR1 and CDR2 (germline): SNHLY, FYNNEI. Trimming cost V 7 bases and J 4 bases, with 16 bases left between them. The CDR3 nucleotides read TGTGCCAGCAAGGGTTGGGCGGTAGGCACTGAAGCTTTCTTT. It translates to CASKGWAVGTEAFF.

This chain connects TRBV30 to TRBJ1-2; D may be TRBD1 (5 bases). The CDR3 loop spans 14 amino acids. The V end lost 2 bases, the J end lost 4 bases, and 14 bases lay between the germline ends. CDR1 GTSNPN and CDR2 SVGIG come from the germline V gene (reference sequence). The CDR3 sequence: CAWSRWGAGYGYTF. The CDR3, as DNA: TGTGCCTGGAGTAGGTGGGGCGCTGGCTATGGCTACACCTTC.

Only a few counts were recorded for this clone. This rearrangement joins TRBV2 to TRBJ2-5; D is unclear. Germline-derived CDR1 and CDR2 are SNHLY and FYNNEI. Trimming left V 0 bases short and J 4 bases short, with 3 bases between. The CDR3 loop spans 12 amino acids. CDR3 DNA sequence: TGTGCCAGCAGTGAAGCGCCAGAGACCCAGTACTTC. Protein: CASSEAPETQYF.

The chain combines TRBV28 with TRBJ2-5; 11 nucleotides align to TRBD2. The CDR3 runs to 15 residues. Germline assignment: CDR1 MDHEN and CDR2 SYDVKM. V trimming: 8 bases; J trimming: 3 bases; junction bases outside the gene matches: 8. The CDR3 DNA reads TGTGCCAGCGAATCGACACTAGCGGGAGAAGAGACCCAGTACTTC. Its translation: CASESTLAGEETQYF.

The chain employs TRBV2 and TRBJ2-2; D is uncertain. The germline V and J ends were trimmed by 5 bases and 5 bases, with 15 bases remaining between them. The CDR3 runs 15 residues. From germline, CDR1 is SNHLY and CDR2 FYNNEI. The CDR3 is CASSPGNVGTGELFF. The CDR3 DNA reads TGTGCCAGCAGTCCTGGTAACGTTGGTACCGGGGAGCTGTTTTTT. The full variable domain, in which reference TRBV2 and TRBJ2-2 provide the parts outside the CDR3, is EPEVTQTPSHQVTQMGQEVILRCVPISNHLYFYWYRQILGQKVEFLVSFYNNEISEKSEIFDDQFSVERPDGSNFTLKIRSTKLEDSAMYFCASSPGNVGTGELFFGEGSRLTVL.

The V call is TRBV6-6, the J call TRBJ2-7; D ambiguous. With 0 bases removed from V and 0 bases from J, the gap between germline ends came to 6 bases. Germline V gene data show CDR1 as MNHNY and CDR2 as SVGAGI (reference sequence). The CDR3 is made up of 14 amino acids. The CDR3 DNA sequence: TGTGCCAGCAGTTACTCACCTACCTCCTACGAGCAGTACTTC. Its translation is CASSYSPTSYEQYF.

The count of this clone is one. V usage is TRBV11-2 and J usage is TRBJ2-1; D call uncertain. This CDR3 is 16 amino acids long. CDR1 and CDR2 (germline): SGHAT, FQNNGV. V was trimmed by 3 bases and J by 4 bases, leaving 16 bases between them. The CDR3 reads CASSFLMAGSYNEQFF. The DNA of the CDR3 is TGTGCCAGCAGCTTCCTTATGGCCGGGTCTTACAATGAGCAGTTCTTC. Full variable domain (rest looked up from reference TRBV11-2 and TRBJ2-1): EAGVAQSPRYKIIEKRQSVAFWCNPISGHATLYWYQQILGQGPKLLIQFQNNGVVDDSQLPKDRFSAERLKGVDSTLKIQPAKLEDSAVYLCASSFLMAGSYNEQFFGPGTRLTVL.

There are a few counts of this clone. This chain joins TRBV27 and TRBJ1-5, with D tentatively TRBD1 (6 bases). Germline V gene lookup returns CDR1 MNHEY and CDR2 SMNVEV (reference sequence). The V and J ends lost 5 bases and 4 bases respectively, with 15 bases between them. The CDR3 is 15 amino acids. CDR3 DNA: TGTGCCAGCAGTGCGCACCGGGACACTAATCAGCCCCAGCATTTT. As protein: CASSAHRDTNQPQHF.

The J gene is TRBJ2-5, the V gene TRBV9; TRBD2 might be the D (5 bases). There are 14 residues in the CDR3. V lost 3 bases and J lost 4, with 13 bases in between. The germline V gene encodes CDR1 SGDLS and CDR2 YYNGEE. The chain's CDR3 is CASSAGRERETQYF. CDR3 nucleotide sequence: TGTGCCAGCAGCGCCGGACGGGAAAGAGAGACCCAGTACTTC.

The rearrangement joins TRBV11-2 to TRBJ1-1, with D hard to call. Trimming stripped 5 bases from V and 10 bases from J, with 14 bases between. The CDR3 is 12 amino acids. Germline V gene data show CDR1 as SGHAT and CDR2 as FQNNGV. The CDR3 is CASSPLPLGAFF. CDR3 DNA: TGTGCCAGCAGCCCTCTTCCCCTGGGAGCTTTCTTT.

The V gene is TRBV5-1, the J gene TRBJ2-1, with a possible D match to TRBD2 (5 bases). There are 17 residues in the CDR3. The germline CDR1 and CDR2 sequences are SGHRS and YFSETQ. V lost 0 bases and J lost 3, with 16 bases in between. The CDR3 loop is CASSLATGEGGYNEQFF. In DNA, the CDR3 is TGCGCCAGCAGCTTGGCCACCGGAGAGGGCGGCTACAATGAGCAGTTCTTC.

The V call is TRBV5-4, the J call TRBJ2-7; D unresolved. The V gene lost 4 bases and the J gene lost 3 bases, with 11 bases spanning the gap. The CDR3 consists of 13 residues. Germline CDR1 and CDR2: SGHNT and YYREEE (reference sequence). CDR3 region: CASSKETGYEQYF. CDR3 nucleotides: TGTGCCAGCAGCAAAGAGACTGGCTACGAGCAGTACTTC.

The chain couples TRBV5-1 to TRBJ2-5, with TRBD2 matching 7 bases. The ends lost 3 bases at V and 4 bases at J; junction bases unmatched: 12. CDR1 is SGHRS, CDR2 YFSETQ, per germline. CDR3 size: 16 residues. The DNA of the CDR3 is TGCGCCAGCAGCTCAGCGCCAGGACTAGATGGAGAGACCCAGTACTTC. This codes for CASSSAPGLDGETQYF.

This clone was counted once. As DNA, the CDR3 is TGTGCCAGCAGCTTGACAGAAACTCATGGCTACACCTTC. Translated, it gives CASSLTETHGYTF. This chain uses TRBV11-2 with TRBJ1-2; D is perhaps TRBD1 (5 bases). V was cut by 3 bases and J by 6 bases, with 11 bases left in between. Germline CDR1 is SGHAT and CDR2 is FQNNGV. The CDR3 extends over 13 amino acids. The variable domain in full, with the rest retrieved from reference TRBV11-2 and TRBJ1-2, is EAGVAQSPRYKIIEKRQSVAFWCNPISGHATLYWYQQILGQGPKLLIQFQNNGVVDDSQLPKDRFSAERLKGVDSTLKIQPAKLEDSAVYLCASSLTETHGYTFGSGTRLTVV.